The 6 T cell receptor beta chains below come from one sample, sequenced in a study of early T cells in non-severe SARS-CoV-2 infection. TCRdb fed the 5' RACE reads into MiXCR, producing one record per CDR3 protein. Among about 36,000 distinct CDR3 sequences, 9.9% were seen once, and the ten largest hold more than 10%. The source material was whole blood. The receptors come from an adult who was a healthcare worker with PCR-confirmed SARS-CoV-2 infection or an uninfected control (not recorded which).

This clonotype has just a few counts. The chain uses TRBV29-1 and TRBJ1-4; 8 bases line up with TRBD1. V dropped 7 bases and J dropped 2; count of bases not matched to a gene: 6. Germline values: CDR1 SQVTM, CDR2 ANQGSEA. This CDR3 region has 14 residues. CDR3 region: CSAQQGGTNEKLFF. The CDR3 nucleotides read TGCAGCGCACAACAGGGGGGGACTAATGAAAAACTGTTTTTT.

Ten or more counts support this clonotype. The V gene is TRBV15, the J gene TRBJ1-5; D is ambiguous. CDR1 is LNHNV and CDR2 is YYDKDF in the germline V gene (reference sequence). This CDR3 has 16 amino acids. V lost 0 bases and J lost 0, with 9 bases in between. The CDR3 nucleotides are TGTGCCACCAGCAGAGAGGGCTTGGGTAGCAATCAGCCCCAGCATTTT. Translated, it gives CATSREGLGSNQPQHF. Full variable domain (rest looked up from reference TRBV15 and TRBJ1-5): DAMVIQNPRYQVTQFGKPVTLSCSQTLNHNVMYWYQQKSSQAPKLLFHYYDKDFNNEADTPDNFQSRRPNTSFCFLDIRSPGLGDTAMYLCATSREGLGSNQPQHFGDGTRLSIL.

This clonotype has just a few counts. The V and J genes are TRBV9 and TRBJ1-2; no clear D gene. CDR3 length: 13 amino acids. Germline V gives CDR1 SGDLS, CDR2 YYNGEE. Trimming cost V 0 bases and J 5 bases, with 8 bases left between them. The DNA for the CDR3 is TGTGCCAGCAGCGTAGGGCAGGAGTATGGCTACACCTTC. Protein product: CASSVGQEYGYTF.

The chain couples TRBV29-1 to TRBJ2-2; D gene uncertain. The CDR3 has 13 residues. Trimming cost V 3 bases and J 1 base, with 6 bases left between them. Germline V CDR1 and CDR2: SQVTM, ANQGSEA. CDR3 sequence (DNA): TGCAGCGTTGACACCCTGAACACCGGGGAGCTGTTTTTT. Encoded protein: CSVDTLNTGELFF.

Ten or more counts support this clonotype. This rearrangement joins TRBV20-1 to TRBJ2-7; D gene uncertain. The germline gives CDR1 DFQATT, CDR2 SNEGSKA (reference sequence). With 6 bases removed from V and 1 base from J, the gap between germline ends came to 7 bases. CDR3 length: 11 amino acids. The CDR3 coding sequence is TGCAGTGCCCTGAATTCCTACGAGCAGTACTTC. Amino acid sequence: CSALNSYEQYF.

This clonotype came up many times. The chain recombines TRBV12-5 with TRBJ2-2; maybe TRBD1 (5 bases). Germline V lookup: CDR1 LGHNT, CDR2 FRNRAP. CDR3 length: 12 residues. Trimming cost V 5 bases and J 5 bases, with 6 bases left between them. CDR3 residues: CASGRQTGELFF. In nucleotides, the CDR3 is TGTGCTAGTGGTCGACAGACCGGGGAGCTGTTTTTT.